Listed here are 3 T cell receptor beta chains from one sample, sequenced in a study of T cells in Graves' hyperthyroidism and ophthalmopathy. TCR beta CDR3 region amplification was performed from RNA transcripts. Carried out on the TCR CDR3, a first-round RT-PCR used the HTBI primer set. TCRdb ran MiXCR on the multiplex PCR reads and lists one entry per CDR3 protein. The sample shows 270,000 or so distinct CDR3 sequences, 25% to 30% of them seen only once. Specimen: blood. The receptors were sampled from a man in his forties or fifties with Graves' hyperthyroidism that later progressed to Graves' ophthalmopathy.

J is TRBJ2-7 and V is TRBV6-2 or TRBV6-3; either TRBD1 or TRBD2 may fit D (6 bases each). The CDR3 consists of 16 residues. V lost 0 bases to trimming and J lost 3 bases, with 15 bases between them. Germline assignment: CDR1 MNHEY and CDR2 SVGEGT. In DNA, the CDR3 is TGTGCCAGCAGTTACTCGACGGGAGAGGGGGACTACGAGCAGTACTTC. It translates to CASSYSTGEGDYEQYF.

This clonotype appeared many times. The J gene is TRBJ2-2, the V gene TRBV28; D is ambiguous. The CDR3 sequence is 14 residues long. The germline V gene encodes CDR1 MDHEN and CDR2 SYDVKM. V lost 2 bases and J 4 bases, leaving 8 bases between the germline ends. The CDR3 bases are TGTGCCAGCAGTTTAGGGCTAGGCACCGGGGAGCTGTTTTTT. Amino acid sequence: CASSLGLGTGELFF.

The chain couples TRBV7-3 to TRBJ2-7; 11 bases fit TRBD1. The CDR3 consists of 16 residues. Germline CDR1 and CDR2: SGHTA and FQGTGA. V shed 4 bases, J shed 3 bases, and the junction held 8 bases outside the gene matches. DNA of the CDR3: TGTGCCAGCAGCTCGAGATCCGGGACAGGGGGCTACGAGCAGTACTTC. Protein product: CASSSRSGTGGYEQYF.